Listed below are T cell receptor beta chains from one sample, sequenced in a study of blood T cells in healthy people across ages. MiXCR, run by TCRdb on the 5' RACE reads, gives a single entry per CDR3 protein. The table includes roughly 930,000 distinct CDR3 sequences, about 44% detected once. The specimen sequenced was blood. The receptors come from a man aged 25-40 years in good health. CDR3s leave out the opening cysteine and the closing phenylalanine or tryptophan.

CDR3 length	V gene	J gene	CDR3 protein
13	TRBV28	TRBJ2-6	ASRPQDSGANVLT
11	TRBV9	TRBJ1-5	ASSVDSGQPQH
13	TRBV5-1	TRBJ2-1	ASRSSLAGVGEQF
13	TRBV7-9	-	ASSSQQGVDNEQY
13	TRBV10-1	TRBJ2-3	ASSEGLRPTDTQY
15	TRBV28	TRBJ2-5	ASSSAQRGALQETQY
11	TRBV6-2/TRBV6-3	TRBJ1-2	ASSYRAETGYT
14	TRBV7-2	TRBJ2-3	ASSLTGQRGTNTQY
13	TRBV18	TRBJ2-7	ASSPQKQISYEQY
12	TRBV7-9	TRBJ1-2	AIKPGQGADGYT
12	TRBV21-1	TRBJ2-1	ASSKGVRINEQF
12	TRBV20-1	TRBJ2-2	SATGGWYTGELF
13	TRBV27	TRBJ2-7	ASSTGDVDSYEQY
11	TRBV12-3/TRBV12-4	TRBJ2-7	ASSPGLDYEQY
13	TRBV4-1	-	ASSQDPRIYNEQY
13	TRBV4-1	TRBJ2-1	ASSQDLGLAGEQF